Presented here are 27 T cell receptor beta chains from one specimen sequenced in a study of PD-1 blockade in classical Hodgkin lymphoma. Each patient experienced a relapse that followed autologous stem cell transplantation, and brentuximab vedotin exposure varied. This table comes from immunoSEQ multiplex PCR, and its TCRdb copy is limited to in-frame clones, with some not included. The sample consists of roughly 34,000 clones, over 65% of them appearing once. The sequences come from peripheral blood mononuclear cells (PBMCs), collected before the second cycle of nivolumab. The receptors come from a human donor with classical Hodgkin lymphoma.

V and J are TRBV18 and TRBJ2-1, with a weak D call TRBD1 (6 bases). CDR1 and CDR2 from the germline V gene are KGHSH and LQKENI. The CDR3 is 14 amino acids. Trimming left V 3 bases short and J 8 bases short, with 14 bases between. As DNA, the CDR3 is TGTGCCAGCTCACCCTTGACAGGTAGAGATGAGCAGTTCTTC. Amino acid sequence: CASSPLTGRDEQFF.

The rearrangement uses TRBV4-2 and TRBJ2-4; TRBD2 matches 16 bases. V lost 0 bases and J lost 15; bases outside the gene matches: 8. The CDR3 is 16 amino acids. Per germline, CDR1 LGHNA and CDR2 YNFKEQ. The CDR3 sequence is CASSQDYGTSGGVWYF. The CDR3 coding sequence is TGTGCCAGCAGCCAAGATTACGGGACTAGCGGGGGGGTATGGTACTTC.

This sequence joins TRBV30 and TRBJ2-5, with a possible D match to TRBD2 (6 bases). Germline V gene data show CDR1 as GTSNPN and CDR2 as SVGIG (reference sequence). V dropped 3 bases and J dropped 5 bases, with 13 bases sitting between them. The CDR3 consists of 13 residues. The CDR3 loop reads CAWRVYGGETQYF. The CDR3 DNA follows: TGTGCCTGGAGGGTGTATGGGGGGGAGACCCAGTACTTC.

The gene calls are TRBV19 and TRBJ1-5; a weak D match, TRBD1 (5 bases). This CDR3 region has 14 residues. Looked up from germline, CDR1 is LNHDA and CDR2 is SQIVND (reference sequence). The ends were cut back, 5 bases at V and 4 bases at J, with 12 bases in the middle. CDR3 coding DNA: TGTGCCAGTAGTTTGACGGGGGGAAATCAGCCCCAGCATTTT. Translation gives CASSLTGGNQPQHF.

In DNA form, the CDR3 reads TGTGCCAGCAGCGGATTACAGGTGCTCTCCACAGATACGCAGTATTTT. Protein: CASSGLQVLSTDTQYF. The chain has TRBV5-5 and TRBJ2-3; a weak D match, TRBD1 (5 bases). CDR3 length: 16 residues. Per the germline V gene, CDR1 is SGHKS and CDR2 is YYEKEE (reference sequence). With 4 bases removed from V and 2 bases from J, the gap between germline ends came to 17 bases.

This clone has a handful of counts. The V and J genes are TRBV4-3 and TRBJ1-2, with D hard to call. The CDR3 has 15 residues. Deletions cut 1 base from V and 0 bases from J, with 9 bases between. The germline V gene encodes CDR1 LGHNA and CDR2 YSLEER. CDR3 protein: CASSQGTAPNYGYTF. The CDR3 nucleotides read TGCGCCAGCAGCCAAGGTACAGCCCCTAACTATGGCTACACCTTC.

This chain links TRBV9 with TRBJ1-2; 8 bases match TRBD1. The germline gives CDR1 SGDLS, CDR2 YYNGEE. CDR3 length equals 14 residues. With V trimmed by 4 bases and J by 4 bases, 6 bases remained unmatched. CDR3 protein: CASSPSGTGYGYTF. CDR3 DNA sequence: TGTGCCAGCAGCCCCTCGGGGACAGGCTATGGCTACACCTTC.

The V gene is TRBV18, the J gene TRBJ2-7; unclear D gene. The CDR3 is 15 amino acids. Trimming took 2 bases from V and 2 from J, leaving 13 bases between them. Germline CDR1 reads KGHSH; CDR2 reads LQKENI. CDR3 DNA: TGTGCCAGCTCACCAATCAAGGTCCTTGCCTACGAGCAGTACTTC. This gives the protein CASSPIKVLAYEQYF.

The chain has TRBV29-1 and TRBJ1-1; no reliable D call. The CDR3 is 15 amino acids. With 3 bases removed from V and 4 bases from J, the gap between germline ends came to 18 bases. In germline, CDR1 is SQVTM, CDR2 ANQGSEA. The CDR3 sequence is CSVEFTETPGTEAFF. Written as DNA, the CDR3 is TGCAGCGTTGAGTTTACTGAGACGCCAGGCACTGAAGCTTTCTTT.

This clone was counted between two and nine times. The chain uses TRBV5-5 and TRBJ2-7; possible D gene TRBD2, 6 bases. The CDR3 has 16 residues. V lost 3 bases and J 5 bases, leaving 21 bases between the germline ends. The germline V gene encodes CDR1 SGHKS and CDR2 YYEKEE (reference sequence). The CDR3 reads CASSSDSGTGEDEQYF. CDR3 bases: TGTGCCAGCAGCTCAGACTCCGGGACGGGGGAAGACGAGCAGTACTTC.

The chain carries TRBV12-5 and TRBJ2-1, with 7 bases identical to TRBD1. Germline V gene lookup returns CDR1 LGHNT and CDR2 FRNRAP. This CDR3 comprises 17 residues. J gave up 5 bases and V 1 base, and 11 bases lay outside the gene matches. The DNA for the CDR3 is TGTGCTAGTGGTTTGGCAATCGACAGGGTTTGGAACAATGAGCAGTTCTTC. Translating gives CASGLAIDRVWNNEQFF.

V is TRBV7-9 and J is TRBJ2-2; D tentatively fits TRBD1 or TRBD2 (6 bases each). This CDR3 spans 17 amino acids. The germline V gene has CDR1 SEHNR and CDR2 FQNEAQ (reference sequence). The V and J ends lost 4 bases and 4 bases respectively, with 19 bases between them. DNA of the CDR3: TGTGCCAGCAGCTCGGGGGCACTGGGGATATTCACCGGGGAGCTGTTTTTT. It is translated as CASSSGALGIFTGELFF.

The chain uses TRBV4-3 and TRBJ1-2; D uncertain. The V end lost 0 bases, the J end lost 4 bases, and 9 bases lay between the germline ends. Germline V gene data show CDR1 as LGHNA and CDR2 as YSLEER. The CDR3 has 14 amino acids. This CDR3 reads CASSQEKRIYGYTF. In DNA form, the CDR3 reads TGCGCCAGCAGCCAAGAAAAACGGATCTATGGCTACACCTTC.

The chain is built from TRBV7-9 and TRBJ2-5, with TRBD1 identical over 11 bases. The closer fit of TRBJ2-7 to the DNA end suggests the J call may be wrong. There are 15 residues in the CDR3. From germline, CDR1 is SEHNR and CDR2 FQNEAQ (reference sequence). CDR3 sequence (DNA): TGTGCCAGCAGTTCCGGGACAGGGGGGTTTTACGAGCAGTACTTC. Amino acids: CASSSGTGGFYEQYF.

This chain links TRBV5-1 with TRBJ1-2, with 9 nucleotides matching TRBD1. After removal of 4 bases from V and 6 bases from J, the junction contained 13 bases not matched to a gene. Germline V CDR1 and CDR2: SGHRS, YFSETQ. The CDR3 has 16 amino acids. In DNA, the CDR3 is TGCGCCAGCAGCGGGGGACAGGGTGCCGGGAATGATGGCTACACCTTC. The encoded protein is CASSGGQGAGNDGYTF.

The chain has TRBV9 and TRBJ2-3, with 13 bases identical to TRBD2. The V gene's germline CDR1 is SGDLS and CDR2 YYNGEE. With 3 bases clipped from V and 1 base from J, the junction kept 8 bases outside the gene matches. The CDR3 consists of 18 residues. The CDR3: CASSETSGGSFRTDTQYF. The CDR3 DNA follows: TGTGCCAGCAGCGAGACTAGCGGGGGGTCGTTTCGCACAGATACGCAGTATTTT. The whole variable domain, filled in from reference TRBV9 and TRBJ2-3, reads DSGVTQTPKHLITATGQRVTLRCSPRSGDLSVYWYQQSLDQGLQFLIQYYNGEERAKGNILERFSAQQFPDLHSELNLSSLELGDSALYFCASSETSGGSFRTDTQYFGPGTRLTVL.

The genes are TRBV5-1 and TRBJ2-5; 8 bases fit TRBD2. V was pared by 4 bases and J by 4 bases, with 6 bases of the junction left unmatched. The germline gives CDR1 SGHRS, CDR2 YFSETQ. The CDR3 runs 14 residues. The DNA for the CDR3 is TGCGCCAGCAGCGTCGGGGGGGCCCGAGAGACCCAGTACTTC. This encodes CASSVGGARETQYF.

The V gene is TRBV7-3, the J gene TRBJ1-3; 8 bases align to TRBD1. CDR3 length: 17 amino acids. Germline V gene sequence: CDR1 SGHTA, CDR2 FQGTGA. Trimming took 4 bases from V and 1 from J; bases not matched to a gene: 9. Written as DNA, the CDR3 is TGTGCCAGCAGCTCTACAGGGGGGGTACCATCTGGAAACACCATATATTTT. Protein sequence: CASSSTGGVPSGNTIYF.

The CDR3 loop is CASSLALGTRPDTQYF. The CDR3 DNA follows: TGTGCCAGCAGCTTAGCGTTAGGAACACGCCCAGATACGCAGTATTTT. This chain connects TRBV7-9 to TRBJ2-3; no clear D. The CDR3 is 16 amino acids. Germline CDR1 and CDR2: SEHNR and FQNEAQ (reference sequence). Trimming removed 0 bases at V and 4 bases at J, with 14 bases between.

The chain recombines TRBV27 with TRBJ1-2, with D tentatively TRBD1 (6 bases). Trimming cost V 4 bases and J 6 bases, with 12 bases left between them. The CDR3 length is 13 residues. Germline V gene data show CDR1 as MNHEY and CDR2 as SMNVEV (reference sequence). The CDR3 protein is CASSSLGADGYTF. The CDR3 nucleotides read TGTGCCAGCAGTTCCCTGGGGGCCGATGGCTACACCTTC.

This clone has only a few counts. The V gene is TRBV10-3, the J gene TRBJ2-3, with D uncertain. This CDR3 comprises 15 residues. CDR1 and CDR2 (germline): ENHRY, SYGVKD. Trimming left V 6 bases short and J 1 base short, with 14 bases between. The CDR3 reads CAIRGSLTGTDTQYF. CDR3 DNA: TGTGCCATCAGGGGGTCCCTGACGGGCACAGATACGCAGTATTTT.

The chain combines TRBV7-9 with TRBJ1-3; D is unresolved. In germline, CDR1 is SEHNR, CDR2 FQNEAQ (reference sequence). Trimming took 4 bases from V and 5 from J, leaving 9 bases between them. The CDR3 extends over 13 amino acids. CDR3 bases: TGTGCCAGCAGCTCTAGTGGCCGAAACACCATATATTTT. It codes for CASSSSGRNTIYF.

This clone was counted many times. The chain links TRBV4-2 to TRBJ2-7; D is possibly TRBD2 (6 bases). The CDR3 sequence is 15 residues long. V dropped 1 base and J dropped 6 bases, with 16 bases sitting between them. Per germline, CDR1 LGHNA and CDR2 YNFKEQ. The CDR3 spells CASSQGSAEGSEQYF. CDR3 nucleotide sequence: TGTGCCAGCAGCCAAGGGAGCGCGGAGGGGTCCGAGCAGTACTTC.

This clone was counted once. The rearrangement uses TRBV6-7 and TRBJ1-2; unclear D gene. TRBV6-7 is placed among ORFs of uncertain function. This CDR3 comprises 15 residues. Trimming removed 4 bases from V and 3 bases from J, with 15 bases in between. CDR3 region: CASSFGPWWDYGYTF. The CDR3 DNA is TGTGCCAGCAGTTTCGGCCCCTGGTGGGACTATGGCTACACCTTC.

The chain employs TRBV10-3 and TRBJ1-5; D is undetermined. Germline V CDR1 and CDR2: ENHRY, SYGVKD. The V and J ends lost 2 bases and 3 bases respectively, with 20 bases between them. The CDR3 loop spans 18 amino acids. The CDR3 reads CAISEGPLAGGDNQPQHF. CDR3 coding DNA: TGTGCCATCAGTGAGGGACCTCTCGCCGGAGGTGACAATCAGCCCCAGCATTTT.

The chain has TRBV5-1 and TRBJ1-4; D ambiguous. The CDR3 spans 15 residues. Trimming shortened V by 1 base and J by 0 bases, and 7 bases separated the two germline ends. Germline CDR1 is SGHRS and CDR2 is YFSETQ. This CDR3 is CASSLSPATNEKLFF. CDR3 sequence (DNA): TGCGCCAGCAGCTTGTCACCAGCAACTAATGAAAAACTGTTTTTT. Drawing the rest from reference TRBV5-1 and TRBJ1-4, the complete variable domain is KAGVTQTPRYLIKTRGQQVTLSCSPISGHRSVSWYQQTPGQGLQFLFEYFSETQRNKGNFPGRFSGRQFSNSRSEMNVSTLELGDSALYLCASSLSPATNEKLFFGSGTQLSVL.

Note on this clone: Mismatch with germline at one junction end may stem from a read error. The chain employs TRBV7-2 and TRBJ2-3; 9 bases map to TRBD2. The CDR3 is made up of 15 amino acids. Germline V gene lookup returns CDR1 SGHTA and CDR2 FQGNSA. The CDR3 region has the DNA TGTGCCAGCAGCGTAGCGGGGGCGAGCACAGATACGCAGTATTTT. Its translation is CASSVAGASTDTQYF.